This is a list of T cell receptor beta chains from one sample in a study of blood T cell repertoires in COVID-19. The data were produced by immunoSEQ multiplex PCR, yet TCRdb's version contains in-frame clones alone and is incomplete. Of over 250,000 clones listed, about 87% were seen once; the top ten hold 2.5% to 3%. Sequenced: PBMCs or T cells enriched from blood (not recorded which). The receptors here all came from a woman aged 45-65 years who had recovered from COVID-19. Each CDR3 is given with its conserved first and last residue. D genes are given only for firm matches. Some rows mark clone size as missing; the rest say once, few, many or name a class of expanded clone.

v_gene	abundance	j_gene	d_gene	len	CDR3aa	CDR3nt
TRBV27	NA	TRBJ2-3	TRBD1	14	CASARDRGRDTQYF	TGTGCCTCCGCCCGCGACAGGGGACGAGATACGCAGTATTTT
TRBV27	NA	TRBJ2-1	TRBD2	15	CASRLIAGVYNEQFF	TGTGCCAGCAGACTAATCGCGGGGGTATACAATGAGCAGTTCTTC
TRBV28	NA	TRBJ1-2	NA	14	CASQGRGFSLGYTF	TGTGCCAGCCAGGGTAGGGGGTTTTCTCTTGGCTACACCTTC
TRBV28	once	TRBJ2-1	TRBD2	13	CASTLLAGGLQFF	TGTGCCAGCACCTTGCTAGCGGGAGGGCTCCAGTTCTTC
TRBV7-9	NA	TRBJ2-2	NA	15	CASSFQLVPTGELFF	TGTGCCAGCAGCTTTCAGCTAGTCCCCACCGGGGAGCTGTTTTTT
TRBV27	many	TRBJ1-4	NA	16	CASSYLQGATNEKLFF	TGTGCCAGCAGTTATCTGCAGGGTGCCACTAATGAAAAACTGTTTTTT
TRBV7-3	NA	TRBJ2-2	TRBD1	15	CASSQQGGRTGELFF	TGTGCCAGCAGCCAACAGGGGGGCCGCACCGGGGAGCTGTTTTTT
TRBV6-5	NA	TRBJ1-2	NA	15	CATQPVEGNRYGYTF	TGTGCCACCCAACCGGTTGAGGGCAATCGGTATGGCTACACCTTC
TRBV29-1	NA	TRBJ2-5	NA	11	CSVTGSWSQYF	TGCAGCGTAACGGGAAGCTGGTCCCAGTACTTC
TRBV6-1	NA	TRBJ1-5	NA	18	CASSEALMGGRSNQPQHF	TGTGCCAGCAGTGAAGCGCTCATGGGAGGGCGCAGCAATCAGCCCCAGCATTTT
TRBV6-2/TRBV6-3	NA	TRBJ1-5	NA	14	CASGPRLSNQPQHF	TGTGCCAGCGGCCCCAGGTTAAGCAATCAGCCCCAGCATTTT
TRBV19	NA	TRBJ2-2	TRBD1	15	CASRRGQGASGELFF	TGTGCCAGTAGGCGTGGACAGGGGGCCTCCGGGGAGCTGTTTTTT
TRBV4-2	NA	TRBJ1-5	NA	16	CASSQEEGGMNQPQHF	TGTGCCAGCAGCCAAGAGGAGGGCGGGATGAATCAGCCCCAGCATTTT
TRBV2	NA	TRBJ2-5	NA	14	CASWVGSSEETQYF	TGTGCCAGCTGGGTTGGGTCTAGTGAAGAGACCCAGTACTTC
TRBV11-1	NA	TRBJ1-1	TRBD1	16	CASSGTGGLRNTEAFF	TGTGCCAGCAGCGGGACAGGGGGACTGAGGAACACTGAAGCTTTCTTT
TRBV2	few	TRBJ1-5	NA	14	CASSRQNDNQPQHF	TGTGCCAGCAGTCGACAGAACGACAATCAGCCCCAGCATTTT
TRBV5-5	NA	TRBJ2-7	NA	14	CASSYWTAAYEQYF	TGTGCCAGCAGTTACTGGACTGCGGCCTACGAGCAGTACTTC
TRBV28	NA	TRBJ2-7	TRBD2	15	CASRRTSGSWYEQYF	TGTGCCAGCAGAAGGACTAGCGGGAGTTGGTACGAGCAGTACTTC